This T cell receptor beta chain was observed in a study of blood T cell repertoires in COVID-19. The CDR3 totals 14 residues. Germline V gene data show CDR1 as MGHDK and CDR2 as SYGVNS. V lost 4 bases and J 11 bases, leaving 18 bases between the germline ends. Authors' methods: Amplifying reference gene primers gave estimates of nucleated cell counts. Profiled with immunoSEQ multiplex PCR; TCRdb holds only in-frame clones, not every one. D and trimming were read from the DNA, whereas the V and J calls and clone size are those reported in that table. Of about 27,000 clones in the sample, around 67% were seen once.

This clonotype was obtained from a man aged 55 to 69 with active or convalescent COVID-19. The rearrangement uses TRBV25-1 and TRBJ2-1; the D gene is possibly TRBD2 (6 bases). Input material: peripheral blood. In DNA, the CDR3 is TGTGCCAGCAGTGGGTCGGGACTCCGGGCGAAGCAGTTCTTC. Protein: CASSGSGLRAKQFF.